The TCR beta chain under discussion was sequenced for a study of T cell repertoires in cytomegalovirus infection. At the level of the study: Shared public TCR beta signatures pointed to both CMV infection and a matching HLA type.

The germline V gene encodes CDR1 LNHDA and CDR2 SQIVND (reference sequence). The CDR3 sequence is 14 residues long. V lost 5 bases and J lost 5; bases outside the gene matches: 4. TCRdb recomputed calls from the reads with MiXCR, one row per CDR3 protein. The table shows a few hundred thousand distinct CDR3 sequences, with about a sixth occurring only once. Study-wide points: Across the ex vivo response, the dominant clonotypes were HLA-C-restricted CMV-specific TCR beta clonotypes. Cumulative frequency (of public TCR beta family members) identified carriers of CMV plus the relevant HLA.

This clonotype appeared a few times. Its specificity is not known. This TCR was recovered from a human donor in good health (CMV status not recorded). Some clones in this sample may be carry-over from other donors' samples. Sequenced input: PBMCs. This chain links TRBV19 with TRBJ1-4; 8 bases fit TRBD1. The CDR3 here is CASSPRDRNEKLFF. CDR3 DNA sequence: TGTGCCAGTAGTCCTCGGGACAGGAATGAAAAACTGTTTTTT.